The rows below give T cell receptor beta chains drawn from one sample of a study of T cells in Graves' hyperthyroidism and ophthalmopathy. TCRdb independently ran MiXCR on the multiplex PCR reads; one entry per CDR3 protein. The table includes under 350,000 distinct CDR3 sequences, more than 10% detected once. Sequencing used blood. The receptor set was obtained from a woman in her twenties or thirties with Graves' hyperthyroidism that later progressed to Graves' ophthalmopathy. The CDR3 runs from the conserved cysteine through the conserved F or W. The order of the fields is V gene, D gene, J gene, clone size, CDR3 protein, CDR3 DNA. The D gene is left open where the match is weak. Where a row states a size, it is once, few, many or the class of an expanded clone; other rows omit it.

TRBV11-2	NA	TRBJ2-2	many	CASSLWASLLNTGELFF	TGTGCCAGCAGCTTGTGGGCGAGCCTTCTAAACACCGGGGAGCTGTTTTTT
TRBV27	TRBD1	TRBJ1-2	many	CASSLYPTGGRGYTF	TGTGCCAGCAGTTTATACCCGACAGGGGGCCGGGGCTACACCTTC
TRBV19	NA	TRBJ1-5	few	CASSMQGGNQPQHF	TGTGCCAGTAGTATGCAGGGTGGGAATCAGCCCCAGCATTTT
TRBV5-1	NA	TRBJ1-3	many	CASSLGPTSSGNTIYF	TGCGCCAGCAGCTTGGGGCCGACTTCCTCTGGAAACACCATATATTTT
TRBV12-5	NA	TRBJ2-1	many	CASGLVQVGSSYNEQFF	TGTGCTAGTGGTTTGGTACAGGTGGGGAGCTCCTACAATGAGCAGTTCTTC
TRBV19	NA	TRBJ1-1	many	CASNMGLWENTEAFF	TGTGCCAGTAACATGGGCCTTTGGGAGAACACTGAAGCTTTCTTT
TRBV3-1	NA	TRBJ1-6	many	CASSLSRGQLNSPLHF	TGTGCCAGCAGCCTTTCTAGAGGACAGTTGAATTCACCCCTCCACTTT
TRBV27	NA	TRBJ1-1	many	CASSLLWTDVNTEAFF	TGTGCCAGCAGTCTCCTCTGGACAGACGTCAACACTGAAGCTTTCTTT
TRBV10-3	NA	TRBJ2-1	few	CAISEFNALNEQFF	TGTGCCATCAGTGAGTTCAATGCTCTCAATGAGCAGTTCTTC
TRBV18	NA	TRBJ1-2	few	CASSPPVVNYGYTF	TGTGCCAGCTCACCACCCGTCGTTAATTACGGCTACACCTTC
TRBV2	NA	TRBJ1-1	many	CASNLGGDTEAFF	TGTGCCAGCAATTTGGGGGGGGACACTGAAGCTTTCTTT
TRBV20-1	TRBD1	TRBJ2-7	many	CSSRRRQGVSYEQYF	TGCAGTTCGCGGAGGAGACAGGGGGTCTCCTACGAGCAGTACTTC
TRBV20-1	TRBD2	TRBJ2-3	many	CSARHTSGRAITDTQYF	TGCAGTGCTAGGCACACTAGCGGGAGGGCCATCACAGATACGCAGTATTTT
TRBV4-3	TRBD2	TRBJ2-3	NA	CASSQPGTSGRMDTQYF	TGCGCCAGCAGCCAACCCGGGACTAGCGGGAGAATGGATACGCAGTATTTT
TRBV29-1	NA	TRBJ1-1	NA	CSVLTGENTEAFF	TGCAGCGTCCTTACAGGAGAGAACACTGAAGCTTTCTTT
TRBV27	TRBD1	TRBJ2-3	many	CASSVPLTGGEDTQYF	TGTGCCAGCAGTGTCCCTTTGACAGGGGGGGAAGATACGCAGTATTTT
TRBV12-3/TRBV12-4	TRBD1	TRBJ2-1	many	CASSLAGTGNEQFF	TGTGCCAGCAGTTTGGCCGGGACAGGGAATGAGCAGTTCTTC
TRBV20-1	TRBD1	TRBJ2-5	many	CSALPLQGAGETQYF	TGCAGTGCTCTTCCCCTTCAGGGGGCGGGAGAGACCCAGTACTTC
TRBV28	NA	TRBJ2-7	many	CASSFSQGTPYEQYF	TGTGCCAGCAGTTTTTCCCAGGGTACCCCCTACGAGCAGTACTTC
TRBV29-1	TRBD1	TRBJ2-1	few	CSVEPGQTQFF	TGCAGCGTTGAGCCGGGACAGACGCAGTTCTTC
TRBV2	TRBD2	TRBJ2-1	many	CASNLAGSNEQFF	TGTGCCAGCAACCTAGCGGGATCCAATGAGCAGTTCTTC
TRBV5-1	NA	TRBJ2-2	many	CASSLASSVLTGELFF	TGCGCCAGCAGCTTGGCCTCTAGCGTACTCACCGGGGAGCTGTTTTTT
TRBV20-1	TRBD1	TRBJ2-1	many	CSARGQGDLNEQFF	TGCAGTGCTAGAGGACAGGGGGACTTGAATGAGCAGTTCTTC